The subject of this entry is one TCR beta chain. The target antigen is unknown. The data stem from a study of Ad26.COV2.S vaccination and SARS-CoV-2 variants. Across the whole study: Once or twice, 56 days apart, Ad26.COV2.S was delivered intramuscularly.

As for treatment: about 20 received Ad26.COV2.S at low or high dose, single or two shots; about five received placebo; per-sample allocation not given. Material that was analyzed had been drawn on day 63 after the first vaccine or placebo injection. Study conclusions and caveats: The TCR breadth and depth analyses may have understated or missed part of the total T cell responses. Participants given vaccine showed non-spike TCR breadth similar to that of placebo recipients.

The V and J ends lost 5 bases and 1 base respectively, with 17 bases between them. This CDR3 contains 15 residues. CDR1 is GTSNPN, CDR2 SVGIG, per germline (reference sequence). Produced via immunoSEQ multiplex PCR; TCRdb's table is partial and in-frame only. The sample shows hundreds of thousands of clones, around 90% of them seen only once. The chain combines TRBV30 with TRBJ2-5, with D tentatively TRBD1 or TRBD2 (6 bases each). The sequences come from peripheral blood, collected in a trial of Ad26.COV2.S vaccine versus placebo. This clonotype was sampled from a person between 18 and 65 years old who received the Ad26.COV2.S COVID-19 vaccine or a placebo. The CDR3 here is CAWDGMRGAQETQYF. CDR3 sequence (DNA): TGTGCCTGGGATGGGATGAGGGGGGCCCAAGAGACCCAGTACTTC.